A single sample gave rise to the 21 T cell receptor beta chains below, sequenced in a study of blood T cell repertoires in COVID-19. Clones were read by immunoSEQ multiplex PCR, and TCRdb kept only the in-frame ones, dropping some. The table lists roughly 200,000 clones, about four fifths of them singletons. The sequenced sample was peripheral blood. The receptors originated from a man aged 45-60 years with active or convalescent COVID-19.

The sample holds one count of this clone. The chain recombines TRBV18 with TRBJ1-1, with TRBD1 matching 7 bases. Trimming at V came to 6 bases and at J to 1 base, leaving 5 bases not matched to a gene. The CDR3 contains 14 residues. Germline CDR1 KGHSH, CDR2 LQKENI. CDR3 protein: CASSMGQQNTEAFF. The CDR3 region has the DNA TGTGCCAGCTCGATGGGACAGCAGAACACTGAAGCTTTCTTT.

As for this clone: Relative to the germline gene, one junction end is altered; a read error may explain this. This chain joins TRBV6-2 or TRBV6-3 and TRBJ2-1, with D tentatively TRBD2 (5 bases). Germline CDR1 reads MNHEY; CDR2 reads SVGEGT. This CDR3 is 12 amino acids long. This CDR3 is CASSYTRGYGIF. The CDR3 DNA is TGTGCCAGCAGTTACACAAGAGGGTACGGGATCTTC.

In its sample, this clone was seen many times. Other nucleotide sequences from this sample produce the same CDR3. The chain joins TRBV19 to TRBJ1-5; 8 bases line up with TRBD1. Losses at the gene ends were 5 bases for V and 2 bases for J; bases not matched to a gene: 2. This CDR3 has 14 amino acids. Per germline, CDR1 LNHDA and CDR2 SQIVND (reference sequence). The CDR3: CASSATGGNQPQHF. In DNA form, the CDR3 reads TGTGCCAGTAGTGCGACAGGGGGCAATCAGCCCCAGCATTTT.

The chain recombines TRBV6-5 with TRBJ2-7; TRBD1 might be the D (5 bases). Germline V lookup: CDR1 MNHEY, CDR2 SVGAGI. This CDR3 has 15 residues. V was clipped by 2 bases and J by 1 base, with 12 bases between them. CDR3 amino acids: CASSYGGRESYEQYF. CDR3 nucleotides: TGTGCCAGCAGTTACGGCGGCAGGGAATCCTACGAGCAGTACTTC.

This clone has more than one count but fewer than ten. The chain links TRBV30 to TRBJ1-5, with D possibly being TRBD1 (6 bases). The germline V gene encodes CDR1 GTSNPN and CDR2 SVGIG (reference sequence). Trimming cost V 4 bases and J 0 bases, with 7 bases left between them. The CDR3 is 13 amino acids. The CDR3 nucleotides are TGTGCCTGGACAGGGGTTAGCAATCAGCCCCAGCATTTT. Encoded protein: CAWTGVSNQPQHF.

The CDR3 DNA sequence: TGCGCCAGCAGCTCCGACGGGACTACCTACGAGCAGTACTTC. Translating it yields CASSSDGTTYEQYF. This chain joins TRBV5-1 and TRBJ2-7; TRBD2 agrees at 7 bases. Trimming took 3 bases from V and 2 from J; bases not matched to a gene: 5. CDR3 length: 14 amino acids. Germline V gives CDR1 SGHRS, CDR2 YFSETQ.

This chain uses TRBV7-9 with TRBJ1-2, with D perhaps TRBD1 (6 bases). The V and J ends lost 5 bases and 10 bases respectively, with 14 bases between them. This CDR3 comprises 12 residues. Germline V gives CDR1 SEHNR, CDR2 FQNEAQ (reference sequence). CDR3 in amino acids: CASSRKTGHYTF. CDR3 DNA: TGTGCCAGCAGCCGTAAGACAGGCCACTACACCTTC.

The V gene is TRBV5-1, the J gene TRBJ1-1; 7 bases agree with TRBD1. J was trimmed by 11 bases and V by 0 bases; bases with no gene match: 13. The germline V gene encodes CDR1 SGHRS and CDR2 YFSETQ. The CDR3 consists of 15 residues. This CDR3 is CASSLERQGGLSAFF. The DNA of the CDR3 is TGCGCCAGCAGCTTGGAGAGACAGGGAGGATTGTCGGCTTTCTTT.

Here the CDR3 reads CASSLGGPSNQPQHF. CDR3 coding DNA: TGTGCCAGTAGTTTGGGGGGGCCTAGCAATCAGCCCCAGCATTTT. The V gene is TRBV19, the J gene TRBJ1-5, with D maybe TRBD1 (6 bases). The V gene's germline CDR1 is LNHDA and CDR2 SQIVND (reference sequence). Trimming removed 5 bases from V and 0 bases from J, with 11 bases in between. This CDR3 comprises 15 residues.

The rearrangement joins TRBV5-5 to TRBJ1-5, with D perhaps TRBD1 (5 bases). The germline CDR1 and CDR2 sequences are SGHKS and YYEKEE (reference sequence). Trimming removed 5 bases at V and 7 bases at J, with 16 bases between. CDR3 size: 14 residues. The CDR3 sequence is CASSHPGDGQPQHF. CDR3 nucleotides: TGTGCCAGCAGTCACCCGGGGGATGGGCAGCCCCAGCATTTT.

The rearrangement joins TRBV9 to TRBJ1-4, with 8 bases fitting TRBD1. Per the germline V gene, CDR1 is SGDLS and CDR2 is YYNGEE. CDR3 length: 14 amino acids. V trimming: 4 bases; J trimming: 8 bases; junction bases outside the gene matches: 7. The CDR3 DNA reads as TGTGCCAGCAGCCCCCGACAGGGGAACGAAAAACTGTTTTTT. Protein product: CASSPRQGNEKLFF.

This sequence joins TRBV28 and TRBJ1-6, with D unresolved. Trimming removed 6 bases at V and 6 bases at J, with 9 bases between. Germline V lookup: CDR1 MDHEN, CDR2 SYDVKM. The CDR3 length is 13 residues. CDR3 amino acids: CASRAAANSPLHF. CDR3 nucleotide sequence: TGTGCCAGCAGGGCTGCGGCTAATTCACCCCTCCACTTT. Based on the CDR3 plus reference TRBV28 and TRBJ1-6, the full variable domain is DVKVTQSSRYLVKRTGEKVFLECVQDMDHENMFWYRQDPGLGLRLIYFSYDVKMKEKGDIPEGYSVSREKKERFSLILESASTNQTSMYLCASRAAANSPLHFGNGTRLTVT.

The V and J genes are TRBV4-3 and TRBJ1-4; possibly TRBD1 for D (6 bases). CDR1 is LGHNA and CDR2 is YSLEER in the germline V gene. This CDR3 region has 16 residues. Trimming removed 0 bases from V and 7 bases from J, with 15 bases in between. The CDR3 DNA follows: TGCGCCAGCAGCCAAGATTTTCAGGGGCTAAGTGAAAAACTGTTTTTT. Translated: CASSQDFQGLSEKLFF.

The chain uses TRBV7-8 and TRBJ1-4; TRBD1 might be the D (6 bases). Germline V gene lookup returns CDR1 SGHVS and CDR2 FQNEAQ. There are 15 residues in the CDR3. Trimming cost V 0 bases and J 4 bases, with 9 bases left between them. CDR3 loop: CASSLAGAVNEKLFF. The CDR3 DNA follows: TGTGCCAGCAGCTTAGCGGGGGCAGTTAATGAAAAACTGTTTTTT.

The rearrangement uses TRBV30 and TRBJ1-3, with D perhaps matching TRBD1 (6 bases). The CDR3 runs to 14 residues. V gave up 1 base and J gave up 0 bases, with 7 bases separating them. The germline V gene encodes CDR1 GTSNPN and CDR2 SVGIG (reference sequence). The CDR3 loop reads CAWSGTVSGNTIYF. The CDR3 nucleotides are TGTGCCTGGAGTGGGACAGTCTCTGGAAACACCATATATTTT.

This chain connects TRBV6-1 to TRBJ2-5; no clear D gene. The DNA end is a closer match to TRBJ2-7, so the J assignment may be wrong. Per the germline V gene, CDR1 is MNHNS and CDR2 is SASEGT. This CDR3 is built from 14 residues. The CDR3: CASSEASLYYEQYF. The CDR3 DNA follows: TGTGCCAGCAGTGAAGCATCGCTGTACTACGAGCAGTACTTC.

CDR3: CASSFTGIGELFF. CDR3 nucleotide sequence: TGCGCCAGCAGCTTTACAGGGATCGGGGAGCTGTTTTTT. V usage is TRBV5-1 and J usage is TRBJ2-2; a weak D match, TRBD1 (6 bases). The ends were cut back, 2 bases at V and 7 bases at J, with 9 bases in the middle. This CDR3 spans 13 amino acids. Germline V lookup: CDR1 SGHRS, CDR2 YFSETQ. The complete variable domain, with remaining parts taken from reference TRBV5-1 and TRBJ2-2, reads KAGVTQTPRYLIKTRGQQVTLSCSPISGHRSVSWYQQTPGQGLQFLFEYFSETQRNKGNFPGRFSGRQFSNSRSEMNVSTLELGDSALYLCASSFTGIGELFFGEGSRLTVL.

The chain links TRBV28 to TRBJ2-3; 9 bases match TRBD1. The CDR3 has 17 residues. Germline V gene data show CDR1 as MDHEN and CDR2 as SYDVKM. V was clipped by 5 bases and J by 2 bases; unmatched bases: 11. The CDR3 DNA reads as TGTGCCAGCAGTATCCTTTGGACAGGGGCGCACACAGATACGCAGTATTTT. Translation: CASSILWTGAHTDTQYF.

The chain uses TRBV9 and TRBJ2-1; 11 nucleotides match TRBD2. J was trimmed by 7 bases and V by 1 base; bases with no gene match: 4. CDR1 and CDR2 (germline): SGDLS, YYNGEE. The CDR3 extends over 15 amino acids. This CDR3 is CASSVIAGGTNEQFF. DNA for the CDR3: TGTGCCAGCAGCGTAATAGCGGGGGGGACGAATGAGCAGTTCTTC.

The rearrangement joins TRBV5-1 to TRBJ2-7; 9 bases align to TRBD1. CDR1 SGHRS and CDR2 YFSETQ come from the germline V gene. Trimming removed 0 bases from V and 7 bases from J; junction bases left unmatched: 5. CDR3 size: 14 residues. The CDR3 here is CASSLATGGIEQYF. The DNA of the CDR3 is TGCGCCAGCAGCTTGGCAACAGGGGGCATTGAGCAGTACTTC. Looking up the rest from reference TRBV5-1 and TRBJ2-7 gives the full variable domain: KAGVTQTPRYLIKTRGQQVTLSCSPISGHRSVSWYQQTPGQGLQFLFEYFSETQRNKGNFPGRFSGRQFSNSRSEMNVSTLELGDSALYLCASSLATGGIEQYFGPGTRLTVT.

The chain uses TRBV12-3 or TRBV12-4 and TRBJ2-1; D remains unclear. V lost 1 base and J lost 9, with 10 bases in between. This CDR3 contains 13 residues. CDR3 in DNA: TGTGCCAGCAGTTTAGGGGTCCGGAGTGAGCAGTTCTTC. Translating it yields CASSLGVRSEQFF.